A selection of T cell receptor beta chains follows, all from one sample in a study of shared clonotypes between healthy human individuals. Here immunoSEQ multiplex PCR was the method, and the copy in TCRdb shows in-frame clones only, minus some. Of under 2,000,000 clones listed, roughly 95% were seen once; the top ten hold approximately 1.2%. The sequenced material came from naive CD8+ T cells sorted from blood. The receptors were sampled from a man aged 18 to 35 in good health. The CDR3 runs from the conserved cysteine through the conserved F or W. A D gene is named only where the DNA matches it firmly. Clone size appears in some rows only: once, few, many, or a class for an expanded clone.

D gene	J gene	V gene	clone size	CDR3 DNA	CDR3 protein
.	TRBJ2-7	TRBV18	once	TGTGCCAGCTCATCGGAATTGAACGAGCAGTACTTC	CASSSELNEQYF
.	TRBJ1-3	TRBV6-1	once	TGTGCCAGCAGTGAGCGACAGAGCGGAAACACCATATATTTT	CASSERQSGNTIYF
.	TRBJ2-7	TRBV9	.	TGTGCCAGCAGCGGGGGACTCACTCCCGGCGAGCAGTACTTC	CASSGGLTPGEQYF
TRBD2	TRBJ2-5	TRBV7-2	.	TGTGCCAGCAGCTTGGCCGTAGGGGCGGGAGGAGGCGAGACCCAGTACTTC	CASSLAVGAGGGETQYF
.	TRBJ1-5	TRBV2	.	TGTGCCAGCAGTGAGACGTCAGATGGCCAGCCCCAGCATTTT	CASSETSDGQPQHF
.	TRBJ1-3	TRBV30	.	TGTGCCCCAAGTCCGGGGGAAGTAGCTGGAAACACCATATATTTT	CAPSPGEVAGNTIYF
TRBD2	TRBJ2-1	TRBV11-2	.	TGTGCCAGCAGCTTAAAACATGTTTCGGCTAGCGGGAGCAATGAGCAGTTCTTC	CASSLKHVSASGSNEQFF
.	TRBJ1-2	TRBV6-5	.	TGTGCCAGCAGTTACTCCCCCGAGGGGAAAGATGGCTACACCTTC	CASSYSPEGKDGYTF
TRBD2	TRBJ2-7	TRBV30	once	TGTGCCTGGAGTGTTCACGGGGGGTACCGCTCCTACGAGCAGTACTTC	CAWSVHGGYRSYEQYF
.	TRBJ2-7	TRBV4-1	.	TGCGCCAGCAGCCAAGATCCGCCAGGGCTGGGGGAGCAGTACTTC	CASSQDPPGLGEQYF
.	TRBJ2-2	TRBV5-1	once	TGCGCCAGCAGCTCCCGCGTCCCTGACAGCCCCCACGGGGAGCTGTTTTTT	CASSSRVPDSPHGELFF
.	TRBJ2-7	TRBV9	.	TGTGCCAGCAGCGAAGGAGGCGGGATTAGGTACGAGCAGTACTTC	CASSEGGGIRYEQYF
.	TRBJ1-1	TRBV5-6	.	TGTGCCAGCAGCCCCGGGACAAGTCCTGAAGCTTTCTTT	CASSPGTSPEAFF
TRBD2	TRBJ2-7	TRBV28	.	TGTGCCAGCAGCCTTCGGACTAGCGCGTATTACGAGCAGTACTTC	CASSLRTSAYYEQYF
TRBD1	TRBJ2-7	TRBV27	.	TGTGCCAGCAGCTTGGGGGGACAGGGGGCCTACGAGCAGTACTTC	CASSLGGQGAYEQYF
TRBD1	TRBJ2-7	TRBV13	.	TGTGCCAGCAGCGCCGAGGGGACAGGCGTCCACTTC	CASSAEGTGVHF
TRBD2	TRBJ2-5	TRBV7-8	.	TGTGCCAGCAGCCATGAATGGGCGGGGGGTCTAGAAGAGACCCAGTACTTC	CASSHEWAGGLEETQYF
TRBD2	TRBJ2-5	TRBV27	.	TGTGCCAGCAGTTCTGGGACTAGCGTTTGGGAGACCCAGTACTTC	CASSSGTSVWETQYF
TRBD1	TRBJ2-7	TRBV5-6	.	TGTGCCAGCAGCCATGAAGGGGGCCCATTACAGCAGTACTTC	CASSHEGGPLQQYF
TRBD1	TRBJ2-7	TRBV5-6	.	TGTGCCAGCAGCTTGGGACAGGGTAATCCCTCAGGGCAGTACTTC	CASSLGQGNPSGQYF
.	TRBJ2-3	TRBV7-2	.	TGTGCCAGCAGCCCCCGGTTGGCTAGCACAGATACGCAGTATTTT	CASSPRLASTDTQYF
.	TRBJ2-1	TRBV11-2	once	TGTGCCAGCAGCCCGAGTCCCAACAATGAGCAGTTCTTC	CASSPSPNNEQFF
TRBD1	TRBJ2-5	TRBV4-1	.	TGCGCCAGCAGCCAAGGATGGACAGGGGAGTTGGGAGAGACCCAGTACTTC	CASSQGWTGELGETQYF
TRBD2	TRBJ2-3	TRBV5-6	.	TGTGCCAGCAGCCTAGGACTAGCGGGAGGGGTCGGCACAGATACGCAGTATTTT	CASSLGLAGGVGTDTQYF
.	TRBJ2-7	TRBV2	.	TGTGCCAGCAGTGGTGTCCCCTACGAGCAGTACTTC	CASSGVPYEQYF
TRBD2	TRBJ2-1	TRBV19	.	TGTGCCAGTAGTACTGGACTAGCGGACTACAATGAGCAGTTCTTC	CASSTGLADYNEQFF
.	TRBJ1-5	TRBV2	.	TGTGCCAGCAGGTTGGGGTACGATAGCAATCAGCCCCAGCATTTT	CASRLGYDSNQPQHF
TRBD2	TRBJ2-3	TRBV9	.	TGTGCCAGCAGCGCGCCCCGTGACAGCGGGGAGATCACAGATACGCAGTATTTT	CASSAPRDSGEITDTQYF
TRBD1	TRBJ1-5	TRBV19	.	TGTGCCAGTAGAGGGACAGGGGGCTATCAGCCCCAGCATTTT	CASRGTGGYQPQHF
.	TRBJ2-5	TRBV5-1	.	TGCGCCAGCAGCTTGGACGGACCCGGACAGCCCCAAGAGACCCAGTACTTC	CASSLDGPGQPQETQYF
.	TRBJ2-1	TRBV12-5	.	TGTGCTAGTGGTTTGGTAAGGTTCGATGAGCAGTTCTTC	CASGLVRFDEQFF
.	TRBJ2-2	TRBV7-2	.	TGTGCCAGCAGACTAGGCTCCGGGGAGCTGTTTTTT	CASRLGSGELFF
TRBD2	TRBJ2-1	TRBV11-2	.	TGTGCCAGCAGCTTATGGCGGGACGGGGGGAATGAGCAGTTCTTC	CASSLWRDGGNEQFF
TRBD2	TRBJ2-1	TRBV13	.	TGTGCCAGCAGCTTATCGGTACTAGCGGGAGAGCTCGAGCAGTTCTTC	CASSLSVLAGELEQFF
.	TRBJ2-1	TRBV6-6	.	TGTGCCAGCAGTTACACTGTTGAGCAGTTCTTC	CASSYTVEQFF
TRBD2	TRBJ2-7	TRBV5-6	.	TGTGCCAGCAGCCAGGGGACTAGCGGGGTCGCCTTATACTTC	CASSQGTSGVALYF
TRBD2	TRBJ2-5	TRBV11-3	.	TGTGCCAGCAGCTACCGCGGGGGGCCGGGGGAGACCCAGTACTTC	CASSYRGGPGETQYF
.	TRBJ2-3	TRBV11-2	.	TGTGCCAGCAGCTTAGGACTAGTCGGCACAGATACGCAGTATTTT	CASSLGLVGTDTQYF
.	TRBJ2-7	TRBV27	.	TGTGCCAGCAGTTATTACAGTTCCTCCTACGAGCAGTACTTC	CASSYYSSSYEQYF
.	TRBJ2-7	TRBV10-3	.	TGTGCCATCAGCGCCGGTGGGACCACTGTGACCCCCTACGAGCAGTACTTC	CAISAGGTTVTPYEQYF
.	TRBJ1-3	TRBV5-1	.	TGCGCCAGCAGCTTGGAAAACCGGGGACTTTCAGGAAACACCATATATTTT	CASSLENRGLSGNTIYF
TRBD2	TRBJ2-3	TRBV9	.	TGTGCCAGCAGCTTTAGCGGGAGCCGGGATACGCAGTATTTT	CASSFSGSRDTQYF
.	TRBJ2-1	TRBV4-2	.	TGTGCCAGCGCTGGGGGATACAATGAGCAGTTCTTC	CASAGGYNEQFF
.	TRBJ2-5	TRBV10-3	.	TGTGCCATCAGTGAGTCGACGGGGACAAGTGAGACCCAGTACTTC	CAISESTGTSETQYF
TRBD1	TRBJ1-4	TRBV9	.	TGTGCCAGCAGCGTAGACTGGACAGGGGGAAGAAATGAAAAACTGTTTTTT	CASSVDWTGGRNEKLFF
.	TRBJ2-7	TRBV5-1	once	TGCGCCAGCAGCTTGGAACCGGGTCAGACCTACGAGCAGTACTTC	CASSLEPGQTYEQYF